The present T cell receptor (beta chain) was sequenced within a study of tumor T cells in aggressive B-cell lymphoma. CDR1 is SSHAT and CDR2 is FNYEAQ in the germline V gene (reference sequence). The CDR3 has 13 residues. Trimming pared 1 base from V and 9 bases from J, leaving 10 bases between. Produced via immunoSEQ multiplex PCR; TCRdb's table is partial and in-frame only. The top ten hold around 3.3% of the sample, which has about 4,000 clones, 86% seen once. The chain uses TRBV7-7 and TRBJ2-1, with D maybe TRBD2 (7 bases). This clonotype was obtained from an adult with diffuse large B cell lymphoma. Input material: tumor tissue. CDR3 residues: CASSLGEGGEQFF. The CDR3 DNA sequence: TGTGCCAGCAGCTTAGGGGAGGGGGGTGAGCAGTTCTTC.